This TCR beta chain was sequenced during a study of HIV-infected children after antiretroviral therapy interruption (dated by TCRdb to the late 2010s). For context, the study as a whole: All eight included children had a CD4+ count above 500 and a viral load below 50 copies/ml, with four on planned treatment interruption and four on continuous treatment. In the interruption arm, samples were obtained at week 0, week 12, end of interruption (week 24 or 48), and about 3 years after study end. Recorded exposure to EBV and CMV was present in most of the participating children. Alongside measurements of thymic output, TCR repertoires of children on planned treatment interruption were compared with TCR repertoires of children on continuous antiretroviral treatment. For the continuous-treatment arm, samples from the corresponding weeks 0, 48 and 150 were analyzed. Median age was roughly 9.9 years in the interruption group and about 8 years in the continuous treatment group. Overall study results and their limits: In naive CD4+ repertoires of PTI patients, reduced CDR3 sharing between time points was observed after interruption began, whereas many sequences were found to be shared between end of interruption and 3 years later. The small number of patients is a limitation, and caution is needed when interpreting the data. In a few patients, shared-triplet CDR3 clusters rose after interruption, but the overall increase reached significance only when one outlier patient was excluded.

Receptor amplification or capture employed 3' RACE. To correct PCR amplification bias, TCR libraries were generated from RNA with a 3' RACE protocol that used unique molecular identifiers. Up to roughly 12 amplicon libraries were pooled and sequenced on an Illumina MiSeq with v2 2x250 paired-end chemistry. In the source study's methods: Reads were processed with Decombinator for assignment of V and J genes and CDR3, and barcode-based correction of errors and PCR bias was applied. Before Gini coefficients were calculated with the R ineq package, the repertoires were subsampled to the same depth. CDR3 similarity was assessed with GLIPH, Hamming distance and a shared triplet metric. In-frame beta chains were kept once TCRdb had trimmed the public reads at Q25 with fastp and called clones with MiXCR. One record per CDR3 amino acid sequence lists the most common genes and DNA. These V and J calls are TCRdb output, not the study's own analysis. The sample table contains just over 4,000 distinct CDR3 sequences; only one count was recorded for approximately 4.6% of them. Roughly 26% of the sample rests with the top ten.

A word on this clonotype: Its antigen is currently not known. No clone much larger than this one lies a single base away; base qualities are absent.

V is cut by 6 bases and J by 3 bases, and the space between the germline ends is 17 bases. CDR1 and CDR2 were assigned from the germline V gene as SGHDN and FVKESK. The cysteine opens and the phenylalanine closes a CDR3 of 15 amino acids. Solely the CDR3 DNA is kept, with 45 bases framed from the first base. Taken with the paper, the label for treatment or condition translates to: PENTA 11 planned treatment interruption arm or continuous ART arm. Participants were children from the United Kingdom aged 2 to 15 years who had received at least three-drug ART for at least 24 weeks. Cryopreserved PBMCs containing at least 5 million viable cells were required, and a handful of candidate patients were excluded because of low viable PBMC yield. Memory CD8+ CD45RO+ CD45RA- T cells were FACS-sorted from thawed PBMCs on a FACSAria III cell sorter. After sorting, cells were fixed, and RNA was extracted with the RNeasy FFPE kit and then with the RNeasy Micro kit.

Sequenced material: CD45RO+ CD8+ T cells from PBMCs, pooled from several time points, taken from a donor given antiretroviral therapy, either interrupted or continuous. The cell subset or site label, read with the paper, signifies: memory CD8+ CD45RO+ CD45RA- T cells. This TCR was sampled from a pool of human donors with HIV. The V and J segments used are TRBV14 and TRBJ1-1, with the identity of the D gene unclear. In nucleotide form, the sequence is TGTGCCAGCAGTCCAACTCGGGGTCCCTACACTGAAGCTTTCTTT. Its protein reads: CASSPTRGPYTEAFF.